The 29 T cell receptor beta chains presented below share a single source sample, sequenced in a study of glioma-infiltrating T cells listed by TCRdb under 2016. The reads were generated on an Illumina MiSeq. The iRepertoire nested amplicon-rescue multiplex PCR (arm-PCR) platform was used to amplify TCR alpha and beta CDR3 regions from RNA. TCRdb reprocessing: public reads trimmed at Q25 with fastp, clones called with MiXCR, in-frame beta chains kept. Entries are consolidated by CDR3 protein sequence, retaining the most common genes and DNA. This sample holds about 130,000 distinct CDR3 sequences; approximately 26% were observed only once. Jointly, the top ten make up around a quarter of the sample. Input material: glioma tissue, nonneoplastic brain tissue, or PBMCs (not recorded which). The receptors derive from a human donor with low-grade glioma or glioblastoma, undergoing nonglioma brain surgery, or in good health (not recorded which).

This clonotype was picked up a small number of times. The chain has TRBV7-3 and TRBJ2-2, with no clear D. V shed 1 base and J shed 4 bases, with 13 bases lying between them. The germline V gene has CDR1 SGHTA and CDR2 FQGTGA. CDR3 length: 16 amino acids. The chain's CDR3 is CASSLNAARTTGELFF. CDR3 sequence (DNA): TGTGCCAGCAGCTTAAACGCAGCTCGGACCACCGGGGAGCTGTTTTTT.

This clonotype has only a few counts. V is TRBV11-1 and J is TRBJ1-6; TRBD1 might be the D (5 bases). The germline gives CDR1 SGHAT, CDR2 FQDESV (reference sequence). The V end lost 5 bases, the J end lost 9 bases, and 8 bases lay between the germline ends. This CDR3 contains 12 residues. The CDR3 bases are TGTGCCAGCAGCGGGGGAGTTTCACCCCTCCACTTT. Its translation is CASSGGVSPLHF.

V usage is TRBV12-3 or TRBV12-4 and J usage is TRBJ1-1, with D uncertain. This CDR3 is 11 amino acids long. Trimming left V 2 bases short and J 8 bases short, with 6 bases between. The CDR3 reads CASSLRIEAFF. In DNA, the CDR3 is TGTGCCAGCAGTTTACGTATCGAAGCTTTCTTT.

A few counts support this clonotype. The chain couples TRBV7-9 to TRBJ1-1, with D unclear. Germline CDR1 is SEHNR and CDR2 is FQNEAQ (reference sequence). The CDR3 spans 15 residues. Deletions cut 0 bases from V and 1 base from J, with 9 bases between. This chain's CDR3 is CASSLAEGWNTEAFF. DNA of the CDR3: TGTGCCAGCAGCTTAGCGGAGGGCTGGAACACTGAAGCTTTCTTT.

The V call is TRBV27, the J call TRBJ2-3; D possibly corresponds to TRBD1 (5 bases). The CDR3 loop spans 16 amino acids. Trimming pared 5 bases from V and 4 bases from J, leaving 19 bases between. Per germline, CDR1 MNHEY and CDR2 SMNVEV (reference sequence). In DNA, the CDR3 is TGTGCCAGCAGTGCCAGACAGTCCTTTGGGGCAGATACGCAGTATTTT. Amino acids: CASSARQSFGADTQYF.

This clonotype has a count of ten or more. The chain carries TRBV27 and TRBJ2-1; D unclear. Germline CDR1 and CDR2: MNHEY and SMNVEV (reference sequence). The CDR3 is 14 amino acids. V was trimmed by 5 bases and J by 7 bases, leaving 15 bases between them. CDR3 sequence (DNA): TGTGCCAGCAGTCTGAGAACGGATGGGAATGAGCAGTTCTTC. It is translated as CASSLRTDGNEQFF.

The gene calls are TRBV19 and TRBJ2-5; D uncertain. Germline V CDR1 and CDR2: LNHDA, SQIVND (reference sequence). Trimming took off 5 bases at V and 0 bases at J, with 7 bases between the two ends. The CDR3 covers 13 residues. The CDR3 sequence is CASSRAYQETQYF. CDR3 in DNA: TGTGCCAGTAGTCGGGCCTACCAAGAGACCCAGTACTTC.

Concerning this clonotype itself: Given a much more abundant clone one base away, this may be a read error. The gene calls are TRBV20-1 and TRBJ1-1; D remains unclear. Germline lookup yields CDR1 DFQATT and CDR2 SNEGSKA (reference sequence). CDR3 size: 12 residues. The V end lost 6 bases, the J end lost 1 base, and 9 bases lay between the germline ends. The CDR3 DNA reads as TGCAGTGCCTGGACCGCGAACACTGAAGCTTTCTTT. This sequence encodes CSAWTANTEAFF.

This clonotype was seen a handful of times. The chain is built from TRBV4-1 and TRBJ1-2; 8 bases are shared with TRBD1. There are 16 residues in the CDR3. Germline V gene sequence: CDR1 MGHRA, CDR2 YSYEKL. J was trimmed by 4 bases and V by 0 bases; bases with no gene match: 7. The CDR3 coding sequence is TGCGCCAGCAGCCAAGACTACAGGGGGTTGGGCTATGGCTACACCTTC. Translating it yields CASSQDYRGLGYGYTF.

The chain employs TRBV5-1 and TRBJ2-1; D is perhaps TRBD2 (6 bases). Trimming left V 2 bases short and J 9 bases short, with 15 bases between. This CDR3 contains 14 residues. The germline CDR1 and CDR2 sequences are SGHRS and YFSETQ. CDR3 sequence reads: CASSFRQGGIEQFF. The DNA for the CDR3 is TGCGCCAGCAGCTTCCGCCAGGGCGGGATTGAGCAGTTCTTC.

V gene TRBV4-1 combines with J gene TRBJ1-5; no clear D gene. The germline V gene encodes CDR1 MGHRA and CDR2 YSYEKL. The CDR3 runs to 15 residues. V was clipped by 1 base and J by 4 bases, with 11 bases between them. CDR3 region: CASSQVAQPNQPQHF. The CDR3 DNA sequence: TGCGCCAGCAGCCAAGTTGCACAGCCGAATCAGCCCCAGCATTTT.

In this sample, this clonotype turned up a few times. The CDR3 spells CASSLEGQLLTDTQYF. As DNA, the CDR3 is TGTGCCAGCAGCTTAGAGGGACAGCTCCTCACAGATACGCAGTATTTT. The rearrangement joins TRBV11-2 to TRBJ2-3, with 7 nucleotides matching TRBD1. Germline V CDR1 and CDR2: SGHAT, FQNNGV. The CDR3 spans 16 residues. The V and J ends lost 0 bases and 2 bases, in that order; junction bases with no gene match: 5.

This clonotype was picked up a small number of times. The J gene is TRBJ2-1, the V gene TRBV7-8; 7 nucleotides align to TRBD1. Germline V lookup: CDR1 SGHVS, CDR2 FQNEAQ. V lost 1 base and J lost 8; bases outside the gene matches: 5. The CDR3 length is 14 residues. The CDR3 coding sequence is TGTGCCAGCAGCTTAGGACAGGGTAACCATGAGCAGTTCTTC. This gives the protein CASSLGQGNHEQFF. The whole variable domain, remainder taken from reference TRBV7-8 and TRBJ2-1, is GAGVSQSPRYKVAKRGQDVALRCDPISGHVSLFWYQQALGQGPEFLTYFQNEAQLDKSGLPSDRFFAERPEGSVSTLKIQRTQQEDSAVYLCASSLGQGNHEQFFGPGTRLTVL.

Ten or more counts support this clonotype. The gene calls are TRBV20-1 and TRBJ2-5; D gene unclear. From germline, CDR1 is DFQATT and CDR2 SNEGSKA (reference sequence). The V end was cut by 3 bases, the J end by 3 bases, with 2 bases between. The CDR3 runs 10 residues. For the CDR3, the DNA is TGCAGTGCTAGGAAAGAGACCCAGTACTTC. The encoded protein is CSARKETQYF.

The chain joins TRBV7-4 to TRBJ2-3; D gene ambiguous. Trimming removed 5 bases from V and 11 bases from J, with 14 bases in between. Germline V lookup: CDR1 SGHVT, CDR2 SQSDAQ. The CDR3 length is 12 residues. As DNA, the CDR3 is TGTGCCAGCAGCCAAGACCACACGGTGCAGTATTTT. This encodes CASSQDHTVQYF.

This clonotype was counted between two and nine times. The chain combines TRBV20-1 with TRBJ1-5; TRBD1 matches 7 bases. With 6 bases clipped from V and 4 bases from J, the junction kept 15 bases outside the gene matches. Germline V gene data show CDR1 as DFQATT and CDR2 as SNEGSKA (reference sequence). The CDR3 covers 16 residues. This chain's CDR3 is CSAADRNVYGNQPQHF. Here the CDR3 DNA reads TGCAGTGCCGCGGACAGGAATGTATATGGTAATCAGCCCCAGCATTTT.

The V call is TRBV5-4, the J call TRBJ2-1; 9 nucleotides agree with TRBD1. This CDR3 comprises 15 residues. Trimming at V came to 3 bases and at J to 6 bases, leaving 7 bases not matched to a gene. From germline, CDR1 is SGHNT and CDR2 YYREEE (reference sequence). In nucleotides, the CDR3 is TGTGCCAGCAGCTCCGGGACAGGGTGGTCCAATGAGCAGTTCTTC. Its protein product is CASSSGTGWSNEQFF.

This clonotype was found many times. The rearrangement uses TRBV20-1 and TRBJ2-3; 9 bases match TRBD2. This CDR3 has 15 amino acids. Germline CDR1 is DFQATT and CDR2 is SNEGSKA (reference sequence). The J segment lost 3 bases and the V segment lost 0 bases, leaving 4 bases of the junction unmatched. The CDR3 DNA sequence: TGCAGTGCTAGAGATAGCGGGGGCCTTACAGATACGCAGTATTTT. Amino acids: CSARDSGGLTDTQYF.

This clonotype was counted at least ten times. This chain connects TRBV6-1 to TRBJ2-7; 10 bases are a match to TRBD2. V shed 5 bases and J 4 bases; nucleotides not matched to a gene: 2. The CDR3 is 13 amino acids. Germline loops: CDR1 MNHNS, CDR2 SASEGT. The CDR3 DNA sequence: TGTGCCAGCAGTCGGACTAGCGGATACGAGCAGTACGTC. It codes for CASSRTSGYEQYV.

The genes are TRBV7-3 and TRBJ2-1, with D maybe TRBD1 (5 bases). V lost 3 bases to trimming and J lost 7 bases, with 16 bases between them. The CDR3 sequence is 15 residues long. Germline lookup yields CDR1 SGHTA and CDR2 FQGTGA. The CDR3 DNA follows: TGTGCCAGCAGCTTTTCAGGGAAGGCGGAAAATGAGCAGTTCTTC. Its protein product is CASSFSGKAENEQFF.

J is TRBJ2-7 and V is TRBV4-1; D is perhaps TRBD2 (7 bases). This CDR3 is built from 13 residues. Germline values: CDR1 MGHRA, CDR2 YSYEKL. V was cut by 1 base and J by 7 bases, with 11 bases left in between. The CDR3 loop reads CASSQVGGPEQYV. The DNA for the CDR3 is TGCGCCAGCAGCCAAGTCGGGGGGCCTGAGCAGTACGTC.

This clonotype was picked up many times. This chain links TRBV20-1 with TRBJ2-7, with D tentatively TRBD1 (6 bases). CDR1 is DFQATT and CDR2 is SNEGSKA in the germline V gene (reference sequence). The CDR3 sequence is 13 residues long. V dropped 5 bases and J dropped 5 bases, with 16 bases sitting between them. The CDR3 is CSAPGHMAHEQYV. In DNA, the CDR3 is TGCAGTGCTCCGGGACATATGGCCCACGAGCAGTACGTC.

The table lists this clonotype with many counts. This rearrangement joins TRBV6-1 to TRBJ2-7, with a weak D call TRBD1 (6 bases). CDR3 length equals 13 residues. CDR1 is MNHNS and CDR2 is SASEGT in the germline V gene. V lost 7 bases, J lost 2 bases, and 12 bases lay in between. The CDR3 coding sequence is TGTGCCAGCACGGGGACACAGACCTACGAGCAGTACGTC. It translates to CASTGTQTYEQYV.

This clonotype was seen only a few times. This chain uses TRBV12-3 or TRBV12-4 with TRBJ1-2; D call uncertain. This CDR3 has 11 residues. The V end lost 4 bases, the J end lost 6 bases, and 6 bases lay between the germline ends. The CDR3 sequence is CASSSGNGYTF. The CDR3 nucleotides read TGTGCCAGCAGTTCGGGCAATGGCTACACCTTC.

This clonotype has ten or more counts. As DNA, the CDR3 is TGTGCCAGCAGTGAGCGACAGGGTGGTGATTCACCCCTCCACTTT. This codes for CASSERQGGDSPLHF. The chain joins TRBV6-1 to TRBJ1-6; TRBD1 agrees at 7 bases. The CDR3 runs 15 residues. Germline CDR1 and CDR2: MNHNS and SASEGT. J lost 8 bases, V lost 3 bases, and 7 bases had no gene match.

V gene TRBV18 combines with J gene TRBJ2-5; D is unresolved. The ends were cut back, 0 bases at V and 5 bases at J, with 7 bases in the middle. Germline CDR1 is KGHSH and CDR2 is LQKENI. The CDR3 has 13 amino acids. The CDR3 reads CASSPPQEETQYF. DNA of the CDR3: TGTGCCAGCTCACCACCGCAGGAGGAGACCCAGTACTTC.

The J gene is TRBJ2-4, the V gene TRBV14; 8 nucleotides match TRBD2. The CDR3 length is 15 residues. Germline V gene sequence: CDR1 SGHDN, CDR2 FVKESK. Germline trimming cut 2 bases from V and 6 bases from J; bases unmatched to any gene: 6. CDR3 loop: CASSQTGGPGNIQYF. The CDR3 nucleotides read TGTGCCAGCAGCCAAACGGGGGGGCCGGGAAACATTCAGTACTTC.

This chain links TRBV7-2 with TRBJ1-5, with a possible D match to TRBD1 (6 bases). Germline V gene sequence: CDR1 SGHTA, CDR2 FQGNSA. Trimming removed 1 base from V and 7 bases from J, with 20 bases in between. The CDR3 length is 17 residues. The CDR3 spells CASSLDRGVRGDQPQHF. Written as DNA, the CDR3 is TGTGCCAGCAGCTTAGATAGGGGAGTCAGGGGAGACCAGCCCCAGCATTTT.

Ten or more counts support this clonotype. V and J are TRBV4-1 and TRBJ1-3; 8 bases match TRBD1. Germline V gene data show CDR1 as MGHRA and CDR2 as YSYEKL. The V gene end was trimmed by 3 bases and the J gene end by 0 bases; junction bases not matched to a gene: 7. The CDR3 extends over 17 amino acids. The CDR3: CASSQGQVLLSGNTIYF. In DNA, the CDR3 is TGCGCCAGCAGCCAGGGACAGGTCCTACTCTCTGGAAACACCATATATTTT.